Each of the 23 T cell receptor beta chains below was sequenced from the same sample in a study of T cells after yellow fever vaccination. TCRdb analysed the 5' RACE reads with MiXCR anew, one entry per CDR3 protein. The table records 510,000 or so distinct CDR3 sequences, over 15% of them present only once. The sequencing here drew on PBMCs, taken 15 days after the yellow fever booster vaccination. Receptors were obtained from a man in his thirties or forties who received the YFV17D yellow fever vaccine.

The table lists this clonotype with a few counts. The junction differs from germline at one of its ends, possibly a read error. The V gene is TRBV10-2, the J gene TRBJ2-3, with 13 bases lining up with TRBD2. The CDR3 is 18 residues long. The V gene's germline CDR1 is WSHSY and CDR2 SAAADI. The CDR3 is CASSARTSGRVGTDTQYF. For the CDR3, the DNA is TGCGCCAGCAGTGCGAGGACTAGCGGGAGAGTTGGCACAGACACGCAGTATTTT.

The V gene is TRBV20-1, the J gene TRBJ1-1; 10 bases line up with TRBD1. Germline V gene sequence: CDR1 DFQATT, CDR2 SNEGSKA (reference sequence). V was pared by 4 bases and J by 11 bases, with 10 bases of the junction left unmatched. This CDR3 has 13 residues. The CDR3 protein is CSATEDRGIRAFF. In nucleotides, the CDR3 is TGCAGTGCTACGGAGGACAGGGGGATTCGGGCTTTCTTT.

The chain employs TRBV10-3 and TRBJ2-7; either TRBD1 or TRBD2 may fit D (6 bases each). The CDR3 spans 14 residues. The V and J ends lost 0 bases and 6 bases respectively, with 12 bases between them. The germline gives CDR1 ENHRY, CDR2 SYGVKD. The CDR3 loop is CAISESKGGFEQYF. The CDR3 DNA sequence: TGTGCCATCAGTGAGTCGAAGGGGGGTTTCGAGCAGTACTTC.

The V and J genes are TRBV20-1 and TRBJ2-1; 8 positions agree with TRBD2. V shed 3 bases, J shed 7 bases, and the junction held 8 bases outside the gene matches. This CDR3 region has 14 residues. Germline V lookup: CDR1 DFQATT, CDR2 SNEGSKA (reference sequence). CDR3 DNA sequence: TGCAGTGCTAGTGGCGGGAGGCATGGGAATGAGCAGTTCTTC. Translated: CSASGGRHGNEQFF.

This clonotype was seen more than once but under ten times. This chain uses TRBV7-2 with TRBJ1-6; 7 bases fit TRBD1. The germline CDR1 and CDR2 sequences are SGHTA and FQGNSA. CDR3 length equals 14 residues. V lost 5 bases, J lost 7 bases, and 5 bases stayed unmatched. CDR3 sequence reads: CASSLGTVNSPLHF. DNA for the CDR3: TGTGCCAGCAGCCTCGGGACAGTCAATTCACCCCTCCACTTT. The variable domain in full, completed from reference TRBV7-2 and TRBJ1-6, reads GAGVSQSPSNKVTEKGKDVELRCDPISGHTALYWYRQSLGQGLEFLIYFQGNSAPDKSGLPSDRFSAERTGGSVSTLTIQRTQQEDSAVYLCASSLGTVNSPLHFGNGTRLTVT.

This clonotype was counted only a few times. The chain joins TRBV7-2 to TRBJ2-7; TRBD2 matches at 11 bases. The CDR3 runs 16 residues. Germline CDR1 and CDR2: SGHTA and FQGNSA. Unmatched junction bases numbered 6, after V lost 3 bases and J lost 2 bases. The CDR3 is CASSFRLAGLPYEQYF. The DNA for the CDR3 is TGTGCCAGCAGCTTTCGACTAGCGGGGCTCCCCTACGAGCAGTACTTC.

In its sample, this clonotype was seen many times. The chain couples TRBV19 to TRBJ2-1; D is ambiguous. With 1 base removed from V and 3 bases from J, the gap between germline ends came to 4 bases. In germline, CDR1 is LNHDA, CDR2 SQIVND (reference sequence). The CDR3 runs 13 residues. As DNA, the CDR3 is TGTGCCAGTAGTATAGTCGACTACAATGAGCAGTTCTTC. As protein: CASSIVDYNEQFF.

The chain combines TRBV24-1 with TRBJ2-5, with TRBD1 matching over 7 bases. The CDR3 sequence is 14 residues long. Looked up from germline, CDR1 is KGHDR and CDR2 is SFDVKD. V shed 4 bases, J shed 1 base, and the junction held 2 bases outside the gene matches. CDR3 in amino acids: CATSDGTAQETQYF. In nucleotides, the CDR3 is TGTGCCACCAGTGACGGGACAGCCCAAGAGACCCAGTACTTC.

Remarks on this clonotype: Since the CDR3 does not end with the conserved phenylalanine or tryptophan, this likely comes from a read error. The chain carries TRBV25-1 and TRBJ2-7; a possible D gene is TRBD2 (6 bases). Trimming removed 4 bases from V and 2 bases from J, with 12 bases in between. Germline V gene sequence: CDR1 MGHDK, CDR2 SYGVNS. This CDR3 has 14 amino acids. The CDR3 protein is CASSVGSGTYEQYS. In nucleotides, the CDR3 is TGTGCCAGCAGTGTTGGTAGCGGAACCTACGAGCAGTACTCC.

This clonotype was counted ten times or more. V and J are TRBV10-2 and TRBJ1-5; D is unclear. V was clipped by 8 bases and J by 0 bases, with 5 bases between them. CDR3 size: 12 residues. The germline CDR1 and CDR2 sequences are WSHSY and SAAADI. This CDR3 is CASGYSNQPQHF. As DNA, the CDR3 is TGCGCCAGCGGGTATAGCAATCAGCCCCAGCATTTT.

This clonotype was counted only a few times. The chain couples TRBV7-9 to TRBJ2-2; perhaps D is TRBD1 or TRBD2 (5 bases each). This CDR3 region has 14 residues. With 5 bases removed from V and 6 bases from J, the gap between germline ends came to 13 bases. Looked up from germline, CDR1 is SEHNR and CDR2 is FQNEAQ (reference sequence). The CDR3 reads CASSPQGVAGELFF. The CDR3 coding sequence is TGTGCCAGCAGCCCGCAGGGAGTTGCCGGGGAGCTGTTTTTT. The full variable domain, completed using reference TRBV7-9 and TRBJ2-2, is DTGVSQNPRHKITKRGQNVTFRCDPISEHNRLYWYRQTLGQGPEFLTYFQNEAQLEKSRLLSDRFSAERPKGSFSTLEIQRTEQGDSAMYLCASSPQGVAGELFFGEGSRLTVL.

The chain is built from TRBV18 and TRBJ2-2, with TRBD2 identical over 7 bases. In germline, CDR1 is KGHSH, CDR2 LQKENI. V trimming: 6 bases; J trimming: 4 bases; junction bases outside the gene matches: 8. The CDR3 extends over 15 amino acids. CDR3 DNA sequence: TGTGCCAGCTCGCCTAGCGGAACGGTCACCGGGGAGCTGTTTTTT. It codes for CASSPSGTVTGELFF.

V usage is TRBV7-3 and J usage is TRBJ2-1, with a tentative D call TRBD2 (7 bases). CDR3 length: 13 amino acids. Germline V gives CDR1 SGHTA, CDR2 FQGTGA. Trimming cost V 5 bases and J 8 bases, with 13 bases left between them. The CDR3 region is CASSPWGGDEQFF. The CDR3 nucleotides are TGTGCCAGCAGCCCGTGGGGGGGCGATGAGCAGTTCTTC.

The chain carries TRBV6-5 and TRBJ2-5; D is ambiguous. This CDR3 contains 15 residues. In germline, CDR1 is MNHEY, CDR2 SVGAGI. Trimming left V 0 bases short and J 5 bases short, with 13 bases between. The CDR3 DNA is TGTGCCAGCAGTTACTCGATAGGTCGGCGTGAGACCCAGTACTTC. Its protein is CASSYSIGRRETQYF.

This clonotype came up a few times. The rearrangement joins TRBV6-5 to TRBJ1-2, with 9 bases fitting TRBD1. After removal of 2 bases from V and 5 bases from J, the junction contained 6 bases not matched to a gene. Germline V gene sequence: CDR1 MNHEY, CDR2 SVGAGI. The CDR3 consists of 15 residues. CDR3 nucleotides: TGTGCCAGCAGTTACGGGACAGGGTCAGGGTATGGCTACACCTTC. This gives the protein CASSYGTGSGYGYTF.

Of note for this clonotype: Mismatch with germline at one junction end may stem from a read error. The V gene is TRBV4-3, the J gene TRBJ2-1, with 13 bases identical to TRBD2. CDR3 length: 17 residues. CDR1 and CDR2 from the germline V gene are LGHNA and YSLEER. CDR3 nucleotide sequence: TGCGCCAGCAGCCAAAGCATACTAGCGGGAGGGAACAATGAGCAGATCTTC. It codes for CASSQSILAGGNNEQIF.

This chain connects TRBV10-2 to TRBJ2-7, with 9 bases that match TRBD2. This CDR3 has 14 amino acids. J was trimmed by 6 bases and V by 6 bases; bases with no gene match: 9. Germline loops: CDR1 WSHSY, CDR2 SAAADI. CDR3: CASRQTSGQREQYF. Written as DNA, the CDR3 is TGCGCCAGCAGACAAACTAGCGGGCAGCGCGAGCAGTACTTC.

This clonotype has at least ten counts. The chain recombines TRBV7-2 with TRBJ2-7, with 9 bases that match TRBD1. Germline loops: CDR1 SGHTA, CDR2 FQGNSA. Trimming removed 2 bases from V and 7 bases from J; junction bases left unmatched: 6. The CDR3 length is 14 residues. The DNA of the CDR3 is TGTGCCAGCAGCTTACGACAGGGGGTGTGGGAGCAGTACTTC. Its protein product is CASSLRQGVWEQYF.

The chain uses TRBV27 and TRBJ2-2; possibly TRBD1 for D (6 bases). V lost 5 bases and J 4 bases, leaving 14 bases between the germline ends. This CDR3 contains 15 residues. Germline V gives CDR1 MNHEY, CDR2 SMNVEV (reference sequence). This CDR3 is CASSDKQGATGELFF. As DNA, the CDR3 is TGTGCCAGCAGTGATAAACAGGGCGCCACCGGGGAGCTGTTTTTT.

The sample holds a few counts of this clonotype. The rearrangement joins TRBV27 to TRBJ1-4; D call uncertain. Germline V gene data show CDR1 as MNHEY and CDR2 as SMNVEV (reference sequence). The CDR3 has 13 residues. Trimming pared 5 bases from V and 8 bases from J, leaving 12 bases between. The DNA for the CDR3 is TGTGCCAGCAGTGAGGAGGGAAACGAAAAACTGTTTTTT. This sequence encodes CASSEEGNEKLFF.

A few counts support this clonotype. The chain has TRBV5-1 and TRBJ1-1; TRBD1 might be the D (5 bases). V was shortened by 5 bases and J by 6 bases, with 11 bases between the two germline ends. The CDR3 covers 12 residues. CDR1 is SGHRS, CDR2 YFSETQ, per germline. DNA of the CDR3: TGCGCCAGCAGGAGAGGGGAGGCTGAAGCTTTCTTT. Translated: CASRRGEAEAFF.

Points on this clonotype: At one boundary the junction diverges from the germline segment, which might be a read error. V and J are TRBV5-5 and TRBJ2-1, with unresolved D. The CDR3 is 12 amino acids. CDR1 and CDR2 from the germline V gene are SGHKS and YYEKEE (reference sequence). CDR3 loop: CASRLVGYEQFF. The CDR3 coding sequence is TGTGCCAGCAGATTGGTCGGCTATGAGCAGTTCTTC.

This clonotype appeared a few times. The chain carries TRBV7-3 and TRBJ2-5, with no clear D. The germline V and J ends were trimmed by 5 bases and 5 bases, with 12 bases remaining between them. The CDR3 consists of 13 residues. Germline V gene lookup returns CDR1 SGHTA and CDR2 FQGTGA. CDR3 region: CASSTRPWETQYF. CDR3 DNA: TGTGCCAGCAGCACGAGACCTTGGGAGACCCAGTACTTC.